This T cell receptor (beta chain) was profiled in a study of CD8 T cells in ankylosing spondylitis. Study observations and caveats: CD8+ by phenotype, disease-linked clones were relatively rare in peripheral blood. A TCR beta motif of about 8 highly homologous variants seemed to mark ankylosing spondylitis blood.

TCRdb re-called the 5' RACE reads through MiXCR, storing one row per CDR3 protein. Altogether 80,000 to 100,000 distinct CDR3 sequences are present, about 9% being singletons, with the ten largest covering approximately 4.6%. This clonotype was detected only a few times. The antigen is not known. Between the trimmed V and J ends, which lost 5 bases and 1 base, there was a span of 11 bases. The CDR3 runs to 14 residues. Germline V gives CDR1 MNHEY, CDR2 SVGAGI. The V gene is TRBV6-5, the J gene TRBJ2-5; D possibly uses TRBD1 or TRBD2 (5 bases each). This clonotype was sampled from a male donor with ankylosing spondylitis or in good health (not recorded which). The sample consisted of blood, either unsorted or a sorted T cell fraction (not recorded which). Written as DNA, the CDR3 is TGTGCCAGCAGTGCTCCGGGACGCCAAGAGACCCAGTACTTC. It codes for CASSAPGRQETQYF.